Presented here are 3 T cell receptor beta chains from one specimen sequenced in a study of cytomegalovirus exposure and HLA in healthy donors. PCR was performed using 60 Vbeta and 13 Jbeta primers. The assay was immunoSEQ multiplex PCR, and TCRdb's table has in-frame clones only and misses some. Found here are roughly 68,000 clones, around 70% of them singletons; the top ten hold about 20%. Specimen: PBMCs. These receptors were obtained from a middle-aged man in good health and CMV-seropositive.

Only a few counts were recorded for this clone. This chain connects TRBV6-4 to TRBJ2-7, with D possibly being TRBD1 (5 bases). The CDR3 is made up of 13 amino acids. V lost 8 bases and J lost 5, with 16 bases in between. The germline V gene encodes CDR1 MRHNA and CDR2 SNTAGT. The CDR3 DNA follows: TGTGCCAGCGTGGGTCCAGGGCGCGACGAGCAGTACTTC. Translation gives CASVGPGRDEQYF.

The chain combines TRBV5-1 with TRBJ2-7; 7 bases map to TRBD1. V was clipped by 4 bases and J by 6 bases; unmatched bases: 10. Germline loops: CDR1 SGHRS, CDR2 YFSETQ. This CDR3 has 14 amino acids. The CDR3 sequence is CASSLTGWVSEQYF. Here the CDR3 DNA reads TGCGCCAGCAGCCTGACAGGGTGGGTTTCCGAGCAGTACTTC.

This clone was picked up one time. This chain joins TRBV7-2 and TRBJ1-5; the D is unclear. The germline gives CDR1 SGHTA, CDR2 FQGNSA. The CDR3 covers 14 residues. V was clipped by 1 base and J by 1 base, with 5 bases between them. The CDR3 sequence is CASSLVGSNQPQHF. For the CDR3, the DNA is TGTGCCAGCAGCTTAGTGGGCAGCAATCAGCCCCAGCATTTT.